These 8 T cell receptor beta chains share one sample of origin, sequenced in a study of T-cell memory formation after mild COVID-19. TCRdb itself ran the 5' RACE reads through MiXCR, one entry per CDR3 protein. The sample has 410,000 or so distinct CDR3 sequences, about a quarter seen once; the top ten hold approximately 14%. The sample consisted of PBMCs or a T cell subset sorted from them (not recorded which). The receptors stem from an adult woman who had mild COVID-19 (a few samples of this study predate the infection). Cell type and time point are not known.

This clonotype has more than one count but fewer than ten. V and J are TRBV29-1 and TRBJ2-2, with no clear D. In germline, CDR1 is SQVTM, CDR2 ANQGSEA. There are 13 residues in the CDR3. V was pared by 4 bases and J by 1 base, with 7 bases between. The DNA for the CDR3 is TGCAGCGTTGTTATGGGGAACACCGGGGAGCTGTTTTTT. Its protein is CSVVMGNTGELFF.

This clonotype was seen a few times. This rearrangement joins TRBV10-3 to TRBJ1-1; D not resolved. This CDR3 comprises 12 residues. Trimming pared 0 bases from V and 8 bases from J, leaving 7 bases between. Germline CDR1 ENHRY, CDR2 SYGVKD. The CDR3 nucleotides are TGTGCCATCAGTGAGTCTGAGGTGGAAGCTTTCTTT. This codes for CAISESEVEAFF.

The table lists this clonotype with many counts. V and J are TRBV20-1 and TRBJ1-1; possibly TRBD1 for D (6 bases). The CDR3 runs 14 residues. V lost 2 bases and J lost 4, with 14 bases in between. Germline lookup yields CDR1 DFQATT and CDR2 SNEGSKA (reference sequence). CDR3 coding DNA: TGCAGTGCTAGAATGGGACACCTCCTCACTGAAGCTTTCTTT. Translated: CSARMGHLLTEAFF.

The rearrangement links TRBV29-1 to TRBJ1-1; 9 bases are shared with TRBD1. Germline CDR1 and CDR2: SQVTM and ANQGSEA. The junction had 14 bases not matched to a gene; V was cut back by 7 bases and J by 5 bases. CDR3 length: 15 amino acids. CDR3 amino acids: CSATTGQGSGTEAFF. The CDR3 DNA reads TGCAGCGCTACGACGGGACAGGGTTCGGGGACTGAAGCTTTCTTT.

A few counts support this clonotype. The CDR3 sequence: CASSPGSYNSPLHF. The CDR3 region has the DNA TGTGCCAGCAGCCCGGGGTCCTATAATTCACCCCTCCACTTT. The V and J genes are TRBV7-9 and TRBJ1-6; D not resolved. Deletions cut 5 bases from V and 1 base from J, with 6 bases between. Looked up from germline, CDR1 is SEHNR and CDR2 is FQNEAQ (reference sequence). The length of the CDR3 is 14 residues.

This clonotype was seen only a few times. The J gene is TRBJ1-4, the V gene TRBV29-1, with D perhaps matching TRBD1 (5 bases). Trimming left V 4 bases short and J 4 bases short, with 13 bases between. The CDR3 runs to 14 residues. Germline V gene lookup returns CDR1 SQVTM and CDR2 ANQGSEA. Written as DNA, the CDR3 is TGCAGCGTTGTCCTGTGGGGGTTTAATGAAAAACTGTTTTTT. It is translated as CSVVLWGFNEKLFF.

The rearrangement links TRBV7-9 to TRBJ1-3; no firm D call. CDR3 size: 14 residues. CDR1 SEHNR and CDR2 FQNEAQ come from the germline V gene (reference sequence). Trimming pared 7 bases from V and 2 bases from J, leaving 12 bases between. CDR3 nucleotide sequence: TGTGCCAGCATCCCAGGTGGCGCTGGAAACACCATATATTTT. It translates to CASIPGGAGNTIYF.

The gene calls are TRBV10-3 and TRBJ2-1; TRBD2 agrees at 9 bases. Trimming at V came to 4 bases and at J to 5 bases, leaving 3 bases not matched to a gene. The CDR3 consists of 14 residues. CDR1 is ENHRY, CDR2 SYGVKD, per germline. The CDR3: CAISGLAGNNEQFF. The CDR3 DNA is TGTGCCATCAGTGGGCTAGCGGGGAACAATGAGCAGTTCTTC.